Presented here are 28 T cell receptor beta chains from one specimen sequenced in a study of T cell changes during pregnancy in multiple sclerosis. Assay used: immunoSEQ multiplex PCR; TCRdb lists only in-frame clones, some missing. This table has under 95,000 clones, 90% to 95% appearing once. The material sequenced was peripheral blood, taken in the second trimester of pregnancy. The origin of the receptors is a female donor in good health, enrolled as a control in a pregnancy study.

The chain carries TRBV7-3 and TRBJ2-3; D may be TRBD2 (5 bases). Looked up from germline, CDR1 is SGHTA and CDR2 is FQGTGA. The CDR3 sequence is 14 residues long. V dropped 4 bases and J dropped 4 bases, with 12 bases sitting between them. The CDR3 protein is CASSSGIGADTQYF. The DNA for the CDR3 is TGTGCCAGCAGCTCGGGGATAGGCGCAGATACGCAGTATTTT.

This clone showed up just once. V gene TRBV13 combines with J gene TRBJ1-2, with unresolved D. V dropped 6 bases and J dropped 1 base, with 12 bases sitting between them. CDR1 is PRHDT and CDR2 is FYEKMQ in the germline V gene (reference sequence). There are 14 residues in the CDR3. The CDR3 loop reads CASSRKRVNYGYTF. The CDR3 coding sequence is TGTGCCAGCAGTCGTAAAAGAGTTAACTATGGCTACACCTTC.

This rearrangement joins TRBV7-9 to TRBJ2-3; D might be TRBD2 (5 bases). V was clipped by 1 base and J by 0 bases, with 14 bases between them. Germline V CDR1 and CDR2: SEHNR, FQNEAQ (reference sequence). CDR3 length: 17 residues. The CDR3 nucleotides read TGTGCCAGCAGCTTAGGCCCAGCCCTAGCTAGCACAGATACGCAGTATTTT. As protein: CASSLGPALASTDTQYF.

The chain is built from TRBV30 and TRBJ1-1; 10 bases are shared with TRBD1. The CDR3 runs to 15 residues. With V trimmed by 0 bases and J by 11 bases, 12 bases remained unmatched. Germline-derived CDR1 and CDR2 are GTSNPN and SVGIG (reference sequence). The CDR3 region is CAWSVSVLGQGSAFF. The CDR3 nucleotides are TGTGCCTGGAGTGTTTCGGTTTTGGGACAGGGGTCGGCTTTCTTT.

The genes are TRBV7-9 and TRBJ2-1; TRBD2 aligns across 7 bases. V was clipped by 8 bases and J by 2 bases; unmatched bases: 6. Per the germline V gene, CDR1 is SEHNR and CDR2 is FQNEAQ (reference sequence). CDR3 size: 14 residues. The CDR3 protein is CASYRSGAYNEQFF. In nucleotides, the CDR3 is TGTGCCAGCTATCGCAGCGGGGCCTACAATGAGCAGTTCTTC.

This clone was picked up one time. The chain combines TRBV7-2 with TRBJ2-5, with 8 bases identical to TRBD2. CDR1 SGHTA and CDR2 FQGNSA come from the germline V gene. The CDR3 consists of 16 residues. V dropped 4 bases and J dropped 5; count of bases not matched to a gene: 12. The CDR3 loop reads CASSSQTRGAGETQYF. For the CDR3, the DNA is TGTGCCAGCAGCTCCCAGACGCGGGGGGCAGGGGAGACCCAGTACTTC.

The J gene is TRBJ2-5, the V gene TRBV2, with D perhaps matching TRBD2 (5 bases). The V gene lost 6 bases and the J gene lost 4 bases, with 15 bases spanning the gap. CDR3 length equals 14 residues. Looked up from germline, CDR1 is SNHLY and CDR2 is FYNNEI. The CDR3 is CASSVSVPGETQYF. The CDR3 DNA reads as TGTGCCAGCAGCGTTAGCGTCCCCGGAGAGACCCAGTACTTC.

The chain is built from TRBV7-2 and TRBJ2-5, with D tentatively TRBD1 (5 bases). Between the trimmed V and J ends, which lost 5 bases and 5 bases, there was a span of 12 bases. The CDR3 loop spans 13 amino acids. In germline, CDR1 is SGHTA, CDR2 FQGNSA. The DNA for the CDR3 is TGTGCCAGCAGCATAGACAGAAGGGAGACCCAGTACTTC. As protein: CASSIDRRETQYF.

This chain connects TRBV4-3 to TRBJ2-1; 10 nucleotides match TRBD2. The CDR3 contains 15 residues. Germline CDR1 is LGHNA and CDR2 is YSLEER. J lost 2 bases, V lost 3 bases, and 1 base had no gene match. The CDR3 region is CASSQGTSAYNEQFF. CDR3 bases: TGCGCCAGCAGCCAGGGGACTAGCGCCTACAATGAGCAGTTCTTC.

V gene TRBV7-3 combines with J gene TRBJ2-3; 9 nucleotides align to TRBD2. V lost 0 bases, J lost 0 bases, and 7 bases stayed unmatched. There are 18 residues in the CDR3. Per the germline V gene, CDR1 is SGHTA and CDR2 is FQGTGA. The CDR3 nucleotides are TGTGCCAGCAGCTTAACTAGCGGGGGAGGCGGTAGCACAGATACGCAGTATTTT. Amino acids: CASSLTSGGGGSTDTQYF.

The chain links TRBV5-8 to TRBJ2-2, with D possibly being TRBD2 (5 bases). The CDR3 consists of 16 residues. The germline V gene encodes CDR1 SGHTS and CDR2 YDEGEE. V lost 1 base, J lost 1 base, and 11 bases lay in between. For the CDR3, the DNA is TGTGCCAGCAGCTTGTATGAGGGTGTGAACACCGGGGAGCTGTTTTTT. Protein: CASSLYEGVNTGELFF.

CDR3 nucleotide sequence: TGCGCCAGCAGCGAACGACAGGGGGCTCTCGAGCAGTACTTC. Translated, it gives CASSERQGALEQYF. The rearrangement uses TRBV5-1 and TRBJ2-7; 10 bases line up with TRBD1. This CDR3 comprises 14 residues. V lost 4 bases and J lost 6; bases outside the gene matches: 7. Germline-derived CDR1 and CDR2 are SGHRS and YFSETQ.

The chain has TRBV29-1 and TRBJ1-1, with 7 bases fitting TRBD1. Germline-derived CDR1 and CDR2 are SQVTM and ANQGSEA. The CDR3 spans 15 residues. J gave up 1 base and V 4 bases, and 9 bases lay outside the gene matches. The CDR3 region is CSVVEGAVANTEAFF. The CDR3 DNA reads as TGCAGCGTTGTAGAGGGGGCGGTGGCGAACACTGAAGCTTTCTTT.

Here the CDR3 reads CATSRDRGLYQPQHF. The CDR3 DNA sequence: TGTGCCACCAGCAGAGACAGGGGGCTGTATCAGCCCCAGCATTTT. The chain combines TRBV15 with TRBJ1-5, with 8 bases fitting TRBD1. The CDR3 has 15 amino acids. Germline V gene sequence: CDR1 LNHNV, CDR2 YYDKDF (reference sequence). The V segment lost 0 bases and the J segment 5 bases; nucleotides outside the gene matches: 3.

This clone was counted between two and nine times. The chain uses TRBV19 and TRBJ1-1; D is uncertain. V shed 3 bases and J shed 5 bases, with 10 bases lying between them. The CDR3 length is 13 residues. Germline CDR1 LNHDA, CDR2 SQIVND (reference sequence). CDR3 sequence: CASSIQLRTEAFF. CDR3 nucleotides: TGTGCCAGTAGTATTCAACTTCGGACTGAAGCTTTCTTT.

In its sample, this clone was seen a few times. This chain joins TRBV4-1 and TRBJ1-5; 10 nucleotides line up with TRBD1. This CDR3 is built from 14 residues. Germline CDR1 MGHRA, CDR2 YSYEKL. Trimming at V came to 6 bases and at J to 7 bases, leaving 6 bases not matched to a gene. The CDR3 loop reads CASRPDRGRQPQHF. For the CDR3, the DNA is TGCGCCAGCAGACCAGACAGGGGGCGACAGCCCCAGCATTTT.

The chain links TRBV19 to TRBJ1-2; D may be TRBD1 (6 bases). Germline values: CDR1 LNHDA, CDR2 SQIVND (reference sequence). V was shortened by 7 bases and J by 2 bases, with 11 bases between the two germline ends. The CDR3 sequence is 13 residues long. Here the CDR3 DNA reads TGTGCCAGTACCCGGGACATCAACTATGGCTACACCTTC. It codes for CASTRDINYGYTF.

The CDR3 sequence is CASSSRGGANTEAFF. DNA of the CDR3: TGTGCCAGCAGCTCCCGAGGAGGGGCGAACACTGAAGCTTTCTTT. The chain joins TRBV7-3 to TRBJ1-1, with a weak D call TRBD1 (5 bases). Trimming pared 4 bases from V and 1 base from J, leaving 13 bases between. Germline lookup yields CDR1 SGHTA and CDR2 FQGTGA. The CDR3 runs 15 residues.

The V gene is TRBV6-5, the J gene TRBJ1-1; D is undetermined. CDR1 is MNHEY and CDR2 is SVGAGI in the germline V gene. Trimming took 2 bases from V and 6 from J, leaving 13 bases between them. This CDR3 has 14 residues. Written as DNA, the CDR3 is TGTGCCAGCAGTTACAGGGAGGATGGGGCTGAAGCTTTCTTT. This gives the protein CASSYREDGAEAFF.

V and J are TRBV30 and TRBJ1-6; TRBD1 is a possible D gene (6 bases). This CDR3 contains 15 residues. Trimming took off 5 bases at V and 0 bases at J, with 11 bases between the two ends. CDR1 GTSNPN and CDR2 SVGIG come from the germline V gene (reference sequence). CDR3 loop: CAWGGLGSYNSPLHF. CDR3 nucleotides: TGTGCCTGGGGGGGCCTGGGCTCCTATAATTCACCCCTCCACTTT.

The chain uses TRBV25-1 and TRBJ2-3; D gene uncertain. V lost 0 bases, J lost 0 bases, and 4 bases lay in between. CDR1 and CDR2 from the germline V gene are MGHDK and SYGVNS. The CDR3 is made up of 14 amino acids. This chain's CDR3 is CASSEYTSTDTQYF. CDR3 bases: TGTGCCAGCAGTGAATATACTAGCACAGATACGCAGTATTTT. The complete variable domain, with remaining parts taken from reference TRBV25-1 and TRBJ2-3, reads EADIYQTPRYLVIGTGKKITLECSQTMGHDKMYWYQQDPGMELHLIHYSYGVNSTEKGDLSSESTVSRIRTEHFPLTLESARPSHTSQYLCASSEYTSTDTQYFGPGTRLTVL.

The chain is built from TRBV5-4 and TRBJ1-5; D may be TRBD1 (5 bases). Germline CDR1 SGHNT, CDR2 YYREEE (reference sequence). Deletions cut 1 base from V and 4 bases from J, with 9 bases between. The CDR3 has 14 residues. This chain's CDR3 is CASSLNGGNQPQHF. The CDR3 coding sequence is TGTGCCAGCAGCTTGAACGGGGGGAATCAGCCCCAGCATTTT. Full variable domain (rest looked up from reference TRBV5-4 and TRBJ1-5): ETGVTQSPTHLIKTRGQQVTLRCSSQSGHNTVSWYQQALGQGPQFIFQYYREEENGRGNFPPRFSGLQFPNYSSELNVNALELDDSALYLCASSLNGGNQPQHFGDGTRLSIL.

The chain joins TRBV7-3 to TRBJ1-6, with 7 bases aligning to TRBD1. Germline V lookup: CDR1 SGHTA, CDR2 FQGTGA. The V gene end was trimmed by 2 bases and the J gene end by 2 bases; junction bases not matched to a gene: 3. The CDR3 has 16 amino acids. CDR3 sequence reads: CASSLQGGTYNSPLHF. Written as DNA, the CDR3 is TGTGCCAGCAGCTTACAGGGGGGCACCTATAATTCACCCCTCCACTTT.

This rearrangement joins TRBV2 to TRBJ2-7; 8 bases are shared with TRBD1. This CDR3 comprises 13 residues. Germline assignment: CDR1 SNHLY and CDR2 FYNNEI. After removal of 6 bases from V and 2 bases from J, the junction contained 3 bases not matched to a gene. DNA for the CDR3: TGTGCCAGCAGCGGACAGGGAACCTACGAGCAGTACTTC. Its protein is CASSGQGTYEQYF.

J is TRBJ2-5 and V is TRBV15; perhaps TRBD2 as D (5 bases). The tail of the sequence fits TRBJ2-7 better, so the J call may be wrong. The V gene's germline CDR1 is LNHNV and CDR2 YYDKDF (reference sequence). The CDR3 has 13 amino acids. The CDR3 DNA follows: TGTGCCACCAGCAGAGATCGGGGTTACGAGCAGTACTTC. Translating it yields CATSRDRGYEQYF.

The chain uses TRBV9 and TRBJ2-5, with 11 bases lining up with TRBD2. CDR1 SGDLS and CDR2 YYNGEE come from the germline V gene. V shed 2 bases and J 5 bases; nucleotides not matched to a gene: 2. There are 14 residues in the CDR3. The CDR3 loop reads CASSVTSGVETQYF. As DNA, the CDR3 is TGTGCCAGCAGCGTGACTAGCGGGGTGGAGACCCAGTACTTC.

CDR3 region: CASSSGAGPSGNTIYF. CDR3 DNA: TGTGCCAGCAGCTCGGGAGCAGGTCCCTCTGGAAACACCATATATTTT. The chain joins TRBV9 to TRBJ1-3; unclear D gene. The CDR3 runs to 16 residues. CDR1 and CDR2 (germline): SGDLS, YYNGEE. Trimming pared 4 bases from V and 0 bases from J, leaving 14 bases between.

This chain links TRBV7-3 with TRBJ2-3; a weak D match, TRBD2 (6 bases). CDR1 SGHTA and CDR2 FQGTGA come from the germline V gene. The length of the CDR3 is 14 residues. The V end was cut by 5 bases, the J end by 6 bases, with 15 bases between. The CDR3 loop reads CASSEEGRYDTQYF. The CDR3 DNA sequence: TGTGCCAGCAGCGAGGAGGGACGGTACGATACGCAGTATTTT.